Detailed here is one T cell receptor beta chain. Its antigen is unknown. V was clipped by 6 bases and J by 8 bases; unmatched bases: 11. Germline CDR1 is MDHEN and CDR2 is SYDVKM. This CDR3 has 15 amino acids. Produced via immunoSEQ multiplex PCR; TCRdb's table is partial and in-frame only. The sample holds some 150,000 clones, 70% to 80% seen once. This specimen belongs to a study of cytotoxic CD8 clonotypes in ibrutinib-treated CLL. Study-level findings and limits: Stable or contracted on treatment, public clonotypes were also uncommon. Increased clonality at ibrutinib response gave way to a return toward baseline at progression.

TCR beta libraries used about 2 micrograms of genomic DNA from cryopreserved PBMCs. The source is a human donor with chronic lymphocytic leukemia. This specimen was PBMCs, taken after 24 months of ibrutinib treatment. The chain recombines TRBV28 with TRBJ1-4; TRBD1 agrees at 8 bases. The CDR3 sequence: CASRESGTGREKLFF. The DNA of the CDR3 is TGTGCCAGCAGGGAGTCCGGGACAGGTAGAGAAAAACTGTTTTTT.